Below are 4 T cell receptor beta chains sequenced from a single sample in a study of T cells after somatic rescue of genetic block. Method: immunoSEQ multiplex PCR; TCRdb's copy keeps in-frame clones and lacks some. The sample yields over 14,000 clones, 60% to 80% seen once. Material: peripheral blood mononuclear cells (PBMCs). Receptors were obtained from a boy aged 10-17 years.

This clone was counted between two and nine times. This chain joins TRBV12-5 and TRBJ2-7; D is tentatively TRBD1 or TRBD2 (5 bases each). The CDR3 totals 17 residues. V was pared by 7 bases and J by 3 bases, with 25 bases between. CDR1 and CDR2 (germline): LGHNT, FRNRAP. CDR3 amino acids: CASALSLTGAPGYEQYF. The CDR3 nucleotides are TGTGCTAGTGCCCTCTCACTTACCGGGGCTCCCGGCTACGAGCAGTACTTC.

The chain recombines TRBV5-1 with TRBJ2-3, with 7 bases fitting TRBD1. The CDR3 sequence is 14 residues long. Per germline, CDR1 SGHRS and CDR2 YFSETQ. V lost 7 bases to trimming and J lost 2 bases; unmatched junction nucleotides: 7. Here the CDR3 DNA reads TGCGCCAGCGGCAGGGACAGCTTCACAGATACGCAGTATTTT. It encodes CASGRDSFTDTQYF.

The count of this clone is one. The chain couples TRBV28 to TRBJ2-4; the D gene is possibly TRBD1 (6 bases). The germline V gene encodes CDR1 MDHEN and CDR2 SYDVKM. V was trimmed by 3 bases and J by 0 bases, leaving 15 bases between them. The length of the CDR3 is 17 residues. The CDR3 sequence is CASSFVDSFLAKNIQYF. In DNA, the CDR3 is TGTGCCAGCAGTTTTGTGGACAGCTTTTTAGCCAAAAACATTCAGTACTTC.

This clone is medium-sized by share. J is TRBJ2-3 and V is TRBV7-9; D is uncertain. V gave up 1 base and J gave up 0 bases, with 5 bases separating them. This CDR3 is built from 14 residues. CDR1 is SEHNR, CDR2 FQNEAQ, per germline (reference sequence). The chain's CDR3 is CASSLVSSTDTQYF. The CDR3 DNA follows: TGTGCCAGCAGCTTAGTCTCTAGCACAGATACGCAGTATTTT.